This T cell receptor (beta chain) was recovered during a study of blood T cells in healthy people across ages. With regard to this clonotype: No antigen is known for it.

Germline lookup yields CDR1 MNHNS and CDR2 SASEGT. Deletions cut 6 bases from V and 2 bases from J, with 19 bases between. The CDR3 sequence is 16 residues long. Findings of the study overall: The study could not conclusively compare naive and antigen-experienced cells, given its unsorted PBMCs.

A second PCR, run for roughly 7 to 12 cycles, used a sample-barcoded 5' primer plus a J-beta primer mix. TCRdb re-derived calls from the 5' RACE reads in MiXCR, one entry per CDR3 protein. The sample lists roughly 550,000 distinct CDR3 sequences; approximately 25% were seen once. These data were also filed under a second study, of T cells of mothers and their children. That work contributes: Normalized overlap was always slightly, never significantly, higher in related than unrelated mother-child pairs.

Material for sequencing was blood. This chain links TRBV6-1 with TRBJ2-5, with D possibly being TRBD2 (6 bases). The sequence was obtained from a boy under 18 in good health. As DNA, the CDR3 is TGTGCCAGCAGAAGAGATGGCGGGGCGACACAAGAGACCCAGTACTTC. It translates to CASRRDGGATQETQYF.